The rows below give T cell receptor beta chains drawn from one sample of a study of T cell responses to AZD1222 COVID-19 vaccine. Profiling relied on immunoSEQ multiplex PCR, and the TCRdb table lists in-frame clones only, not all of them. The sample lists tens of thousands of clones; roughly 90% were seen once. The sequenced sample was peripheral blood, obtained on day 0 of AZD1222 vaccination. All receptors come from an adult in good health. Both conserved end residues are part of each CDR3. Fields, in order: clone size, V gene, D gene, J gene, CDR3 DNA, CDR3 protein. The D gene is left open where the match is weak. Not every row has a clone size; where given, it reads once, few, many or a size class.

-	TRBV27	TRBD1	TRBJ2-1	TGTGCCAGCAGGACCGGGACAGGGGATGAGCAGTTCTTC	CASRTGTGDEQFF
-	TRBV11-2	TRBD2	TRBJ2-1	TGTGCCAGCAGCTCGGAGCGGGGAGTAAGCAATGAGCAGTTCTTC	CASSSERGVSNEQFF
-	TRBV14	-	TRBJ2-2	TGTGCCAGCAGCCAACTTAGAACGGGGGAGCTGTTTTTT	CASSQLRTGELFF
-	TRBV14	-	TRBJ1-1	TGTGCCAGCAGCCAAGGCCCCGGGGGGCGGTGGGGCACTGAAGCTTTCTTT	CASSQGPGGRWGTEAFF
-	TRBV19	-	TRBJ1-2	TGTGCCAGTAGTCGGCAGGGAGACTATGGCTACACCTTC	CASSRQGDYGYTF
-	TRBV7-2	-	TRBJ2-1	TGTGCCAGCAGCTTAGGCCCTAGTAACAATGAGCAGTTCTTC	CASSLGPSNNEQFF
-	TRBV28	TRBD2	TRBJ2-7	TGTGCCAGCAGTGCCCCAACCGGGACTAGCGGGAGATCCGGGCAGTACTTC	CASSAPTGTSGRSGQYF
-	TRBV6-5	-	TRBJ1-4	TGTGCCAGCAGTTACTCGTGGGATGAAAAACTGTTTTTT	CASSYSWDEKLFF
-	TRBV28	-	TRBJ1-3	TGTGCCAGCAGTTCCGGACAGATTGGAAACACCATATATTTT	CASSSGQIGNTIYF
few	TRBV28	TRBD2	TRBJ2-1	TGTGCCAGCAGTTCAACGCGGGAGTACAATGAGCAGTTCTTC	CASSSTREYNEQFF
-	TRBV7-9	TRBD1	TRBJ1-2	TGTGCCAGCAGCCCAGCCCTACAGGGGATCTATGGCTACACCTTC	CASSPALQGIYGYTF
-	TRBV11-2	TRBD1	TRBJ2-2	TGTGCCAGCAGCTTACGATCCGAGGACAGGGTTAACACCGGGGAGCTGTTTTTT	CASSLRSEDRVNTGELFF
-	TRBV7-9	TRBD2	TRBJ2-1	TGTGCCAGCAGCTTAGGGCTAGCGGCCTACAATGAGCAGTTCTTC	CASSLGLAAYNEQFF
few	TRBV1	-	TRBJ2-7	TGCACCAGCAGCCAAGCGGGAGGCGCCTACGAGCAGTACTTC	CTSSQAGGAYEQYF
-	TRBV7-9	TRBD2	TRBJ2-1	TGTGCCAGCAGCTTAGCGGGGACTAGTCAGTTCTTC	CASSLAGTSQFF
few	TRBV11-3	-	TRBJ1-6	TGTGCCAGCAGCTTTGAGCTTAATTCACCCCTCCACTTT	CASSFELNSPLHF
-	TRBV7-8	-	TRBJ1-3	TGTGCCAGCAGCTTAGGATCACCCGGAAACACCATATATTTT	CASSLGSPGNTIYF